Listed here are 29 T cell receptor beta chains from one sample, sequenced in a study of shared clonotypes between healthy human individuals. CD45RO-negative, CCR7-positively selected cells formed the naive CD8 fraction, excluding terminally differentiated effector memory CD45RA+ cells. Only in-frame clones appear in the TCRdb table, and some are missing; sequencing was by immunoSEQ multiplex PCR. The profile shows approximately 1.9 million clones, 80% to 95% of them singletons. The sample comprised naive CD8+ T cells from PBMCs. Source of these receptors: a man in his late teens or twenties in good health. Some clones in this sample may be carry-over from other donors' samples.

This rearrangement joins TRBV4-2 to TRBJ1-2; D may be TRBD1 (5 bases). Germline V CDR1 and CDR2: LGHNA, YNFKEQ. V was pared by 0 bases and J by 5 bases, with 13 bases between. CDR3 length equals 15 residues. The CDR3 protein is CASSQESGTAYGYTF. The CDR3 DNA sequence: TGTGCCAGCAGCCAAGAATCGGGGACCGCTTATGGCTACACCTTC.

This chain links TRBV25-1 with TRBJ2-2, with D possibly being TRBD2 (6 bases). The V end was cut by 7 bases, the J end by 4 bases, with 7 bases between. Germline V gives CDR1 MGHDK, CDR2 SYGVNS. The CDR3 covers 12 residues. CDR3 sequence reads: CASKRVTGELFF. CDR3 sequence (DNA): TGTGCCAGCAAGCGGGTCACCGGGGAGCTGTTTTTT.

The J gene is TRBJ2-2, the V gene TRBV4-2; D gene uncertain. Germline loops: CDR1 LGHNA, CDR2 YNFKEQ. The ends were cut back, 0 bases at V and 2 bases at J, with 16 bases in the middle. The CDR3 loop spans 18 amino acids. DNA for the CDR3: TGTGCCAGCAGCCAAGATATTGGTGGGCCGAGAAACACCGGGGAGCTGTTTTTT. Amino acids: CASSQDIGGPRNTGELFF.

The chain has TRBV15 and TRBJ2-1; 10 positions match TRBD2. The CDR3 is 15 amino acids. Unmatched junction bases numbered 12, after V lost 6 bases and J lost 10 bases. Germline V gene lookup returns CDR1 LNHNV and CDR2 YYDKDF (reference sequence). The CDR3: CATRDSGRLLVEQFF. The CDR3 DNA sequence: TGTGCCACCAGGGATAGCGGGAGGCTCCTGGTGGAGCAGTTCTTC.

Comment on this clone: The same CDR3 also results from other DNA sequences found in this sample. The rearrangement uses TRBV7-3 and TRBJ2-3; no firm D call. The CDR3 runs 13 residues. Trimming cost V 5 bases and J 5 bases, with 11 bases left between them. The germline V gene has CDR1 SGHTA and CDR2 FQGTGA. CDR3 sequence reads: CASSLIPGDTQYF. CDR3 coding DNA: TGTGCCAGCAGCCTAATCCCCGGAGATACGCAGTATTTT.

The rearrangement joins TRBV28 to TRBJ1-2; D gene ambiguous. The germline V and J ends were trimmed by 6 bases and 8 bases, with 16 bases remaining between them. CDR3 length: 13 residues. CDR1 is MDHEN and CDR2 is SYDVKM in the germline V gene. For the CDR3, the DNA is TGTGCCAGCAGCCACCTGCGGCGGGAAGGCTACACCTTC. Translating it yields CASSHLRREGYTF.

This chain joins TRBV28 and TRBJ1-3, with D hard to call. The CDR3 sequence is 15 residues long. Germline V gives CDR1 MDHEN, CDR2 SYDVKM. V gave up 6 bases and J gave up 3 bases, with 15 bases separating them. The DNA of the CDR3 is TGTGCCAGCAGCATCGGGCCGTCAATTGGAAACACCATATATTTT. Translating it yields CASSIGPSIGNTIYF.

Points on this clone: This is likely a read error, given that the CDR3 carries no conserved phenylalanine or tryptophan at its end. The chain couples TRBV5-1 to TRBJ1-1; maybe TRBD1 (5 bases). This CDR3 spans 15 amino acids. Germline V gene sequence: CDR1 SGHRS, CDR2 YFSETQ. V lost 0 bases to trimming and J lost 1 base, with 10 bases between them. The CDR3 DNA is TGCGCCAGCAGCTTGGGGACACAACAGAACACTGAAGCTTTCTCT. This sequence encodes CASSLGTQQNTEAFS.

This chain connects TRBV28 to TRBJ2-7; D call uncertain. The V and J ends lost 3 bases and 3 bases respectively, with 9 bases between them. Germline V CDR1 and CDR2: MDHEN, SYDVKM. The CDR3 has 13 residues. DNA for the CDR3: TGTGCCAGCAGTTTTGAAAGCCACTACGAGCAGTACTTC. Protein product: CASSFESHYEQYF.

The chain uses TRBV27 and TRBJ2-2; 8 positions match TRBD1. With 5 bases clipped from V and 5 bases from J, the junction kept 10 bases outside the gene matches. CDR3 length: 16 residues. The germline CDR1 and CDR2 sequences are MNHEY and SMNVEV (reference sequence). Here the CDR3 DNA reads TGTGCCAGCAGTACTGGACAGGGTGGTGGGACCGGGGAGCTGTTTTTT. It codes for CASSTGQGGGTGELFF.

V usage is TRBV4-1 and J usage is TRBJ2-1, with a tentative D call TRBD2 (6 bases). This CDR3 is 14 amino acids long. From germline, CDR1 is MGHRA and CDR2 YSYEKL. Trimming shortened V by 0 bases and J by 9 bases, and 12 bases separated the two germline ends. The CDR3 loop reads CASSQEWREFEQFF. CDR3 bases: TGCGCCAGCAGCCAAGAGTGGAGGGAATTTGAGCAGTTCTTC.

This clone turned up a few times. The chain couples TRBV29-1 to TRBJ1-1; D unclear. The CDR3 is 11 residues long. The V end was cut by 5 bases, the J end by 10 bases, with 14 bases between. CDR1 and CDR2 from the germline V gene are SQVTM and ANQGSEA. The CDR3 protein is CSVSSADGAFF. CDR3 nucleotides: TGCAGCGTTAGCTCAGCTGACGGAGCTTTCTTT.

The chain is built from TRBV11-2 and TRBJ2-5, with TRBD1 matching over 7 bases. The germline CDR1 and CDR2 sequences are SGHAT and FQNNGV. J was trimmed by 2 bases and V by 5 bases; bases with no gene match: 5. This CDR3 comprises 14 residues. Here the CDR3 reads CASSRSGQQETQYF. CDR3 DNA sequence: TGTGCCAGCAGCCGATCGGGACAGCAAGAGACCCAGTACTTC.

This clone showed up just a few times. Given a much more abundant clone one base away, this may be a read error. Other nucleotide sequences from this sample produce the same CDR3. J is TRBJ1-1 and V is TRBV27; D may be TRBD1 (5 bases). Trimming pared 6 bases from V and 1 base from J, leaving 6 bases between. The CDR3 is 12 residues long. CDR1 and CDR2 (germline): MNHEY, SMNVEV (reference sequence). The CDR3 sequence: CASRTGNTEAFF. DNA for the CDR3: TGTGCCAGCAGAACAGGGAACACTGAAGCTTTCTTT.

V and J are TRBV27 and TRBJ1-1; 12 bases align to TRBD1. After removal of 7 bases from V and 6 bases from J, the junction contained 21 bases not matched to a gene. The CDR3 consists of 19 residues. The germline V gene has CDR1 MNHEY and CDR2 SMNVEV (reference sequence). The chain's CDR3 is CASTPWGTGGHPTSPEAFF. The CDR3 DNA is TGTGCCAGCACCCCTTGGGGGACAGGGGGCCATCCCACAAGTCCTGAAGCTTTCTTT.

The rearrangement links TRBV27 to TRBJ2-7, with D possibly matching TRBD1 (5 bases). This CDR3 has 13 amino acids. The ends were cut back, 8 bases at V and 2 bases at J, with 13 bases in the middle. Germline loops: CDR1 MNHEY, CDR2 SMNVEV (reference sequence). The CDR3 DNA reads as TGTGCCAGCGCTTATGGGGCAACCTACGAGCAGTACTTC. Amino acid sequence: CASAYGATYEQYF.

The chain is built from TRBV27 and TRBJ1-1; the D is unclear. CDR3 length: 17 residues. V gave up 2 bases and J gave up 1 base, with 17 bases separating them. Germline CDR1 MNHEY, CDR2 SMNVEV (reference sequence). This CDR3 is CASSLSSPRHQNTEAFF. The CDR3 DNA reads TGTGCCAGCAGTTTAAGTTCTCCGAGACACCAGAACACTGAAGCTTTCTTT.

The chain uses TRBV4-1 and TRBJ1-5; 12 bases fit TRBD1. Germline assignment: CDR1 MGHRA and CDR2 YSYEKL. V shed 1 base and J 2 bases; nucleotides not matched to a gene: 12. This CDR3 contains 20 residues. CDR3 sequence: CASSQAAGTGGPTGNQPQHF. The CDR3 nucleotides are TGCGCCAGCAGCCAAGCCGCCGGGACAGGGGGCCCTACGGGCAATCAGCCCCAGCATTTT.

The V call is TRBV7-9, the J call TRBJ1-1, with D maybe TRBD1 (5 bases). CDR1 is SEHNR and CDR2 is FQNEAQ in the germline V gene (reference sequence). Trimming removed 5 bases at V and 0 bases at J, with 16 bases between. CDR3 length equals 16 residues. The CDR3: CASSRTPGDLNTEAFF. In DNA form, the CDR3 reads TGTGCCAGCAGCCGGACCCCGGGGGACCTGAACACTGAAGCTTTCTTT.

The chain joins TRBV29-1 to TRBJ2-1, with 7 bases identical to TRBD2. Germline loops: CDR1 SQVTM, CDR2 ANQGSEA. V gave up 1 base and J gave up 0 bases; unmatched junction bases: 9. CDR3 length equals 17 residues. CDR3 region: CSVEGPKRGHSYNEQFF. The DNA for the CDR3 is TGCAGCGTTGAAGGTCCTAAGCGGGGCCACTCCTACAATGAGCAGTTCTTC.

The chain joins TRBV20-1 to TRBJ2-1, with D hard to call. Trimming shortened V by 6 bases and J by 8 bases, and 11 bases separated the two germline ends. Germline values: CDR1 DFQATT, CDR2 SNEGSKA (reference sequence). This CDR3 has 11 residues. The CDR3 nucleotides are TGCAGTGCCATACTCTTGGATGAGCAGTTCTTC. Translating it yields CSAILLDEQFF.

This clone appeared a few times. This sequence joins TRBV27 and TRBJ1-5; tentatively, D is TRBD1 (6 bases). Germline V gene lookup returns CDR1 MNHEY and CDR2 SMNVEV (reference sequence). Trimming left V 8 bases short and J 9 bases short, with 17 bases between. This CDR3 comprises 13 residues. The CDR3, as DNA: TGTGCCAGCGGGATCCTAGGGGGATTGCCCCAGCATTTT. Amino acid sequence: CASGILGGLPQHF.

This clone was counted a single time. V usage is TRBV7-8 and J usage is TRBJ1-4; a weak D match, TRBD1 (5 bases). Trimming removed 2 bases from V and 8 bases from J, with 9 bases in between. Germline CDR1 SGHVS, CDR2 FQNEAQ. The CDR3 contains 13 residues. The DNA for the CDR3 is TGTGCCAGCAGCTTATTTGGGGACGAAAAACTGTTTTTT. Translating gives CASSLFGDEKLFF.

V usage is TRBV2 and J usage is TRBJ1-2; TRBD1 matches at 9 bases. V shed 7 bases and J 4 bases; nucleotides not matched to a gene: 13. Germline assignment: CDR1 SNHLY and CDR2 FYNNEI. The CDR3 totals 16 residues. CDR3 in amino acids: CASINPGQGIGYGYTF. The CDR3 region has the DNA TGTGCCAGCATCAACCCGGGACAGGGAATCGGCTATGGCTACACCTTC.

This clone appeared a single time. This sequence joins TRBV30 and TRBJ2-1; 10 bases are shared with TRBD2. V lost 2 bases to trimming and J lost 0 bases; unmatched junction nucleotides: 16. The CDR3 is made up of 20 amino acids. Per the germline V gene, CDR1 is GTSNPN and CDR2 is SVGIG (reference sequence). In DNA form, the CDR3 reads TGTGCCTGGAGTTGGGGGGGACTAGCGACCGCGGGCGGCTCCTACAATGAGCAGTTCTTC. Its protein is CAWSWGGLATAGGSYNEQFF.

The gene calls are TRBV6-5 and TRBJ2-5, with TRBD1 matching 7 bases. Per germline, CDR1 MNHEY and CDR2 SVGAGI. This CDR3 is 15 amino acids long. V shed 0 bases, J shed 4 bases, and the junction held 5 bases outside the gene matches. Here the CDR3 DNA reads TGTGCCAGCAGTTACTCGCGGACAGGAGCAGAGACCCAGTACTTC. This codes for CASSYSRTGAETQYF.

The chain employs TRBV9 and TRBJ2-3, with D perhaps being TRBD1 or TRBD2 (6 bases each). The CDR3 sequence is 14 residues long. Germline V lookup: CDR1 SGDLS, CDR2 YYNGEE. V was pared by 4 bases and J by 5 bases, with 14 bases between. The CDR3 region has the DNA TGTGCCAGCAGCCCCGGGGGCGCGGGAGATACGCAGTATTTT. Protein product: CASSPGGAGDTQYF.

The V call is TRBV6-1, the J call TRBJ1-5; perhaps TRBD1 as D (5 bases). V was clipped by 3 bases and J by 0 bases, with 15 bases between them. CDR3 length equals 17 residues. Per the germline V gene, CDR1 is MNHNS and CDR2 is SASEGT. CDR3 nucleotide sequence: TGTGCCAGCAGTGATGTCCCAGGGCGCTATAGCAATCAGCCCCAGCATTTT. It is translated as CASSDVPGRYSNQPQHF.

Concerning this clone: The sample holds other DNA sequences that translate to the same CDR3. This chain uses TRBV7-8 with TRBJ2-7; D not certain. The germline V gene encodes CDR1 SGHVS and CDR2 FQNEAQ. CDR3 length: 14 amino acids. V lost 1 base to trimming and J lost 0 bases, with 7 bases between them. CDR3 protein: CASSLGAGSYEQYF. CDR3 nucleotides: TGTGCCAGCAGCTTAGGGGCAGGCTCCTACGAGCAGTACTTC.